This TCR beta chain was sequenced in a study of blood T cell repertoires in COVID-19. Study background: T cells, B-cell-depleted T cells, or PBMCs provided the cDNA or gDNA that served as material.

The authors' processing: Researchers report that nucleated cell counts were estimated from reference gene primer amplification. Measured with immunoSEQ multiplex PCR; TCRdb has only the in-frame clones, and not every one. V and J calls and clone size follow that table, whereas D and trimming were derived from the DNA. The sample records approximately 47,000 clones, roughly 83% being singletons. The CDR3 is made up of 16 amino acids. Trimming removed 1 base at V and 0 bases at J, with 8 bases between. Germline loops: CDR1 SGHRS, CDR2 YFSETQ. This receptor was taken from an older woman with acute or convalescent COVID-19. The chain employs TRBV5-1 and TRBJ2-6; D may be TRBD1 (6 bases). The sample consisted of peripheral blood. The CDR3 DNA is TGCGCCAGCAGCTTGACAGGGAGCTCTGGGGCCAACGTCCTGACTTTC. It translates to CASSLTGSSGANVLTF.